This T cell receptor (beta chain) was retrieved from a study of long-term antiretroviral therapy in people with HIV. Regarding the study as a whole: Blood in the study was drawn between the mid-2000s and the late 2010s, possibly under older ART regimens, which may be less effective than current ones. The study found that diversity rose after ART but stayed below transplant donor controls.

Comment on this clone: Its matching antigen is unknown.

The germline V and J ends were trimmed by 7 bases and 0 bases, with 23 bases remaining between them. The CDR3 contains 18 residues. The germline gives CDR1 SEHNR, CDR2 FQNEAQ (reference sequence). Every participant with HIV received treatment in the United States. It was version v3.0 of the immunoSEQ assay that was run at survey level. Libraries were prepared by immunoSEQ multiplex PCR; TCRdb keeps only in-frame clonotypes and omits some of them. The sample carries tens of thousands of clones, about four fifths recorded once. The V call is TRBV7-9, the J call TRBJ2-3; D is perhaps TRBD2 (5 bases). The receptor comes from a man aged 18 to 30 with HIV. The sequenced sample was unsorted PBMCs, obtained 0.6 years after starting antiretroviral therapy. The CDR3 DNA reads as TGTGCCAGCACCTTCCTCCTCTCCCGGGATTCGAGCACAGATACGCAGTATTTT. Translation gives CASTFLLSRDSSTDTQYF.